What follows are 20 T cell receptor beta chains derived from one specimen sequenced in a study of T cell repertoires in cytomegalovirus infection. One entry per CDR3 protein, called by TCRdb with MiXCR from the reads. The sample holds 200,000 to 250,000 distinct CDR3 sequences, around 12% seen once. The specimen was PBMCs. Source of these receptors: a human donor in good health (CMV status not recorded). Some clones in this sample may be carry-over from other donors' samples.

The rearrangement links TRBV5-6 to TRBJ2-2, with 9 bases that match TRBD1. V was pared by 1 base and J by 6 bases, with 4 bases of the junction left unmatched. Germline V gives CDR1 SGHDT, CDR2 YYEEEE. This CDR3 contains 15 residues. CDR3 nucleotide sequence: TGTGCCAGCAGCTTGCGACAGGGGGAGGCCGGGGAGCTGTTTTTT. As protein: CASSLRQGEAGELFF.

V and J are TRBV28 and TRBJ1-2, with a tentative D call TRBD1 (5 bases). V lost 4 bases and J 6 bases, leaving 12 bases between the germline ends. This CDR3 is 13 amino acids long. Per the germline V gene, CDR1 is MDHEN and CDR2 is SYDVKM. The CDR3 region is CASSSGGANGYTF. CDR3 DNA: TGTGCCAGCAGTTCGGGAGGGGCCAATGGCTACACCTTC.

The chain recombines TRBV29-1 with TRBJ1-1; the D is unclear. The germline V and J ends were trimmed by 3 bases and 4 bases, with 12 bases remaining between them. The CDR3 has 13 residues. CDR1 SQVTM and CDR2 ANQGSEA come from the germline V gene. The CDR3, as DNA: TGCAGCGTTGATCGGAGTAGCGGCACTGAAGCTTTCTTT. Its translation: CSVDRSSGTEAFF. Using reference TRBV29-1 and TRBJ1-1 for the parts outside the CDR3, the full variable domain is SAVISQKPSRDICQRGTSLTIQCQVDSQVTMMFWYRQQPGQSLTLIATANQGSEATYESGFVIDKFPISRPNLTFSTLTVSNMSPEDSSIYLCSVDRSSGTEAFFGQGTRLTVV.

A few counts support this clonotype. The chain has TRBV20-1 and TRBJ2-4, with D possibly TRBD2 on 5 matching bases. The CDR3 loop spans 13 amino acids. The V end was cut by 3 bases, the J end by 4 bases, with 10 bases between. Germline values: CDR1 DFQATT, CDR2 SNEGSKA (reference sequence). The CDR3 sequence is CSASSGGKNIQYF. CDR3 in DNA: TGCAGTGCTAGTTCGGGCGGGAAAAACATTCAGTACTTC.

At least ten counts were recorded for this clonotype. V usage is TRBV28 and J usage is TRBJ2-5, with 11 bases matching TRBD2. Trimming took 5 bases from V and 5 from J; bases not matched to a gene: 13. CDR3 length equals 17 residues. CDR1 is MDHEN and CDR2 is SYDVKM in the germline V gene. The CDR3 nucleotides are TGTGCCAGCAGTCTCCTGGGAGCTAGCGGGAGGCGGGAGACCCAGTACTTC. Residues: CASSLLGASGRRETQYF.

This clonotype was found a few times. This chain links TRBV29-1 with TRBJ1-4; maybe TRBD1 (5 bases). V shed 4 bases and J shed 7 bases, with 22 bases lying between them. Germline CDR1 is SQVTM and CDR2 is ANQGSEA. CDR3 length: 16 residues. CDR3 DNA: TGCAGCGTTGCCGGGACGGAAAAAGCTCCGGGTGAAAAACTGTTTTTT. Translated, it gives CSVAGTEKAPGEKLFF.

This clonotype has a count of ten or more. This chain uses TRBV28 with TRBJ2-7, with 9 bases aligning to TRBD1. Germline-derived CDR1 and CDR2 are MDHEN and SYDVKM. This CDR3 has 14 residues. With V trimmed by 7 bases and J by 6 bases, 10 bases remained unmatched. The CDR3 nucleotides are TGTGCCAGCACTATCCGGGACAGGGACGCCGAGCAGTACTTC. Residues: CASTIRDRDAEQYF. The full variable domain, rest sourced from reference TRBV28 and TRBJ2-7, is DVKVTQSSRYLVKRTGEKVFLECVQDMDHENMFWYRQDPGLGLRLIYFSYDVKMKEKGDIPEGYSVSREKKERFSLILESASTNQTSMYLCASTIRDRDAEQYFGPGTRLTVT.

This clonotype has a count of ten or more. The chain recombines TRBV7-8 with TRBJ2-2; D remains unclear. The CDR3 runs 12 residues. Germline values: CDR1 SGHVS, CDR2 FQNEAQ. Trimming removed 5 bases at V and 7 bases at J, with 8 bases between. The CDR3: CASSPNGGELFF. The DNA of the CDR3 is TGTGCCAGCAGCCCAAATGGCGGGGAGCTGTTTTTT.

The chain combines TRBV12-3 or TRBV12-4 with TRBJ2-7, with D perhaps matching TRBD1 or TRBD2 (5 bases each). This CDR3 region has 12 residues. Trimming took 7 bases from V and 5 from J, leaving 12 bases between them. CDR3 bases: TGTGCCAGCACCTCAAGGGGAGACGAGCAGTACTTC. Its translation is CASTSRGDEQYF.

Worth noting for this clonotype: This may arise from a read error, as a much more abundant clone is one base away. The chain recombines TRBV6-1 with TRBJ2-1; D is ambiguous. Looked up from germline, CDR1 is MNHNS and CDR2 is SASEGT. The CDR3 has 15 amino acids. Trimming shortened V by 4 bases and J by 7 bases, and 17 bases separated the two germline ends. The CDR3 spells CASSGRGPHLNEQFF. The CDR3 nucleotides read TGTGCCAGCAGTGGAAGAGGACCCCACCTAAATGAGCAGTTCTTC.

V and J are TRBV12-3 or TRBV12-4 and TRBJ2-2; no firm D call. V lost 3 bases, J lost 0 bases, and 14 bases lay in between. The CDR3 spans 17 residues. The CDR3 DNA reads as TGTGCCAGCAGTTTGCAGGCAGAAGAAGCGAACACCGGGGAGCTGTTTTTT. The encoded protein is CASSLQAEEANTGELFF.

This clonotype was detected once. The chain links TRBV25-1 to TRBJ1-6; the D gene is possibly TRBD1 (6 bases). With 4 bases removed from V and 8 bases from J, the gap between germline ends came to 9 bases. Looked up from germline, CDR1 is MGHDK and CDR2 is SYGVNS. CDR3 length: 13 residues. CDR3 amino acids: CASSAAGDSPLHF. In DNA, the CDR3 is TGTGCCAGCAGTGCGGCAGGGGATTCACCCCTCCACTTT. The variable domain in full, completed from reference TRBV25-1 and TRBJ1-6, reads EADIYQTPRYLVIGTGKKITLECSQTMGHDKMYWYQQDPGMELHLIHYSYGVNSTEKGDLSSESTVSRIRTEHFPLTLESARPSHTSQYLCASSAAGDSPLHFGNGTRLTVT.

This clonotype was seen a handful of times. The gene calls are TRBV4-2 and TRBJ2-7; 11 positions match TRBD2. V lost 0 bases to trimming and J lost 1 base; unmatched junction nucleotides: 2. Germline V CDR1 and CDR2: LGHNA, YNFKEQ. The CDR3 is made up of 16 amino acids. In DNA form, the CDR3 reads TGTGCCAGCAGCCAAGAGGCTAGCGGGAGGTCCTACGAGCAGTACTTC. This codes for CASSQEASGRSYEQYF.

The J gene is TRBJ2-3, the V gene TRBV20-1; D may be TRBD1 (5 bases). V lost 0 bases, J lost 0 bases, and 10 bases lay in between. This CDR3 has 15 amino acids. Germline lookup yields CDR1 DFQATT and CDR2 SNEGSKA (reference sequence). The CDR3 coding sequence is TGCAGTGCTAGAGATGCAGGGATTAGCACAGATACGCAGTATTTT. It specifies CSARDAGISTDTQYF.

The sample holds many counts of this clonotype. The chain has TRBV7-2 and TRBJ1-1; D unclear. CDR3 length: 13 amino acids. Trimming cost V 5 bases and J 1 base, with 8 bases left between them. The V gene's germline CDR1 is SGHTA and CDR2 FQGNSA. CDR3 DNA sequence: TGTGCCAGCAGCATGGACCGGAACACTGAAGCTTTCTTT. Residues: CASSMDRNTEAFF.

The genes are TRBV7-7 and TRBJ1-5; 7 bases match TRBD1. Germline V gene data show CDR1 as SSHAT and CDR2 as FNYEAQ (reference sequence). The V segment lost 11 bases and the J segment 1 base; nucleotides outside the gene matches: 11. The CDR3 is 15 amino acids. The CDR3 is CALSGGRNSNQPQHF. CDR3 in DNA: TGTGCCTTGTCAGGGGGTAGAAACAGCAATCAGCCCCAGCATTTT.

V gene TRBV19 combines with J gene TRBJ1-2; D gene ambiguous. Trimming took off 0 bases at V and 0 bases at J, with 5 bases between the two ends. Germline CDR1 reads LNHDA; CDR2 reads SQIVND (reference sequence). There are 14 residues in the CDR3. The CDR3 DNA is TGTGCCAGTAGTATAGACACAGCTAACTATGGCTACACCTTC. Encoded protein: CASSIDTANYGYTF.

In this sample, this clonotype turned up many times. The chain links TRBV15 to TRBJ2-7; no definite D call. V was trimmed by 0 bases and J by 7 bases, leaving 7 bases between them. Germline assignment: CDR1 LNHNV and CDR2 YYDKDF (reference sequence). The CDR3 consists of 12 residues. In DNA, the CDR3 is TGTGCCACCAGCAGAGATCGCAGGGAGCAGTACTTC. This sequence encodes CATSRDRREQYF.

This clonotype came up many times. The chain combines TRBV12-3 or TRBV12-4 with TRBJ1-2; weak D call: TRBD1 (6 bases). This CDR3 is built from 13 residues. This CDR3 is CGVGTSAEGGYTF. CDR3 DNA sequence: TGTGGCGTGGGGACATCGGCTGAGGGTGGCTACACCTTC.

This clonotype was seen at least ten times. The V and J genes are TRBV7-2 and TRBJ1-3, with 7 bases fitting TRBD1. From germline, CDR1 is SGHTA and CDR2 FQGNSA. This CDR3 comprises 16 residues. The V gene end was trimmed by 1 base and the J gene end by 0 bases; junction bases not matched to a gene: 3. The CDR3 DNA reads TGTGCCAGCAGCTTAGGGGGACAGAGCTCTGGAAACACCATATATTTT. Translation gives CASSLGGQSSGNTIYF.